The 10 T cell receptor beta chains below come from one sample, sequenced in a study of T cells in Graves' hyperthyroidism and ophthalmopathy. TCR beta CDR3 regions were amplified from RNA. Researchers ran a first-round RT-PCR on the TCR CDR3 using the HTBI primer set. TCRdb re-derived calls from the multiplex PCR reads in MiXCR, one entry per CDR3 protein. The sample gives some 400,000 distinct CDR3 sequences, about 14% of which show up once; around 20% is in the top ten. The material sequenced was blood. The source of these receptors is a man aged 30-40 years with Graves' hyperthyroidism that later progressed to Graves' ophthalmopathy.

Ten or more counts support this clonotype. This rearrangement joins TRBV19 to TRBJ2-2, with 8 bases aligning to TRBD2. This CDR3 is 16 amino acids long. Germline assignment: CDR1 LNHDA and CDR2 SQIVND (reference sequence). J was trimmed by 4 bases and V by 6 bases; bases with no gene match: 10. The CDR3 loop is CASSLPAGGTTGELFF. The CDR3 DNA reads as TGTGCCAGTAGCCTTCCGGCGGGGGGAACCACCGGGGAGCTGTTTTTT.

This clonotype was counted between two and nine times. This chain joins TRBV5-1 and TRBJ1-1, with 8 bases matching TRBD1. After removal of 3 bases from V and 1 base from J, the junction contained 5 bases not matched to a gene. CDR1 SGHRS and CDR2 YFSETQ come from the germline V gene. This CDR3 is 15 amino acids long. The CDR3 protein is CASSWTGRGNTEAFF. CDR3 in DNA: TGCGCCAGCAGCTGGACAGGGAGGGGGAACACTGAAGCTTTCTTT.

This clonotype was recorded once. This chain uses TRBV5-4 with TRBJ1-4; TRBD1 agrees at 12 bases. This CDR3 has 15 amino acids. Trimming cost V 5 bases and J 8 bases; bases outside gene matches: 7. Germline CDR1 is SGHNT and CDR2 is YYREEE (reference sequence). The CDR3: CASSTGGTGGEKLFF. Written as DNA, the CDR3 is TGTGCCAGCAGTACCGGTGGGACAGGGGGCGAAAAACTGTTTTTT.

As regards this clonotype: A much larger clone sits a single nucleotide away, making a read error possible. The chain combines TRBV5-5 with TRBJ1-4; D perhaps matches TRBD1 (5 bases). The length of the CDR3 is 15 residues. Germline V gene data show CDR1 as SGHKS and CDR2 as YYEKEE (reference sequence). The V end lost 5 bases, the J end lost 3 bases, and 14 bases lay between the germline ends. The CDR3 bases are TGTGCCAGCAGAGAGGGGTTTGCAGCTAATGAAAAACTGTTTTTT. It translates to CASREGFAANEKLFF.

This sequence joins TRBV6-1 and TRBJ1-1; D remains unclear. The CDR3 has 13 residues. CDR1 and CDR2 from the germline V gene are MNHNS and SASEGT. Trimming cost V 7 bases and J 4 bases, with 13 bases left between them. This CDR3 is CASTKVPGTEAFF. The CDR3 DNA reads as TGTGCCAGCACCAAGGTCCCAGGCACTGAAGCTTTCTTT.

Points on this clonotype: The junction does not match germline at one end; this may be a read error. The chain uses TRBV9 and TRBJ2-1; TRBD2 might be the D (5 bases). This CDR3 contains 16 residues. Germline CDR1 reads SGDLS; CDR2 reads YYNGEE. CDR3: CASRVAIGVSYNEQFF. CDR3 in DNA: TGTGCCAGCAGGGTAGCTATCGGGGTGTCCTACAATGAGCAGTTCTTC.

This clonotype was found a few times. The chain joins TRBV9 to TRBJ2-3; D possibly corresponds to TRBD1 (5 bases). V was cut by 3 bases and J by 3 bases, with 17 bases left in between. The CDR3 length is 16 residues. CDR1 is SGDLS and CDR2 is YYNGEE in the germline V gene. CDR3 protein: CASSGRQLRDTDTQYF. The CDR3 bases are TGTGCCAGCAGCGGACGACAGCTACGTGATACAGATACGCAGTATTTT.

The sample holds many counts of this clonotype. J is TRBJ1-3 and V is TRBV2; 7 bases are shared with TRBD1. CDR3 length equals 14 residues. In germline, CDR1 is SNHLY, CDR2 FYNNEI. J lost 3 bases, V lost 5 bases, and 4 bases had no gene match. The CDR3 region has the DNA TGTGCCAGCAGTCCGGACAGGAGTGGAAACACCATATATTTT. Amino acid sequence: CASSPDRSGNTIYF.

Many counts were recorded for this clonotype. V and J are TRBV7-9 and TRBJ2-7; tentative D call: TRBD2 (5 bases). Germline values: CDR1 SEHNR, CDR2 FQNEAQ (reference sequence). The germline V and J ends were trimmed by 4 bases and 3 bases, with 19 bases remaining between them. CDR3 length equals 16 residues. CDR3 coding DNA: TGTGCCAGCAGCTCTCCCCGCGTGGACTCGGGCTACGAGCAGTACTTC. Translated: CASSSPRVDSGYEQYF.

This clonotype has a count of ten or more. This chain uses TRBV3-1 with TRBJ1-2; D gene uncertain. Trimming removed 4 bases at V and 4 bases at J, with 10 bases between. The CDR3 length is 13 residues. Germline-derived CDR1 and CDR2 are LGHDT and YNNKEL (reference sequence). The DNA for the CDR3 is TGTGCCAGCAGCCCGTCTGAGGCCTATGGCTACACCTTC. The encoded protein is CASSPSEAYGYTF.